This TCR beta chain derives from a study of tumor and adjacent non-tumor tissue in lung cancer. Study summary: Samples averaged roughly 4.2 million productive TCRbeta reads each. Study observations and caveats: Patients with more diverse tumor TCRs had worse survival. Tumor tissue had significantly higher TCR diversity than normal lung.

This CDR3 region has 15 residues. Germline V gene sequence: CDR1 SGHVS, CDR2 FQNEAQ. J was trimmed by 10 bases and V by 7 bases; bases with no gene match: 18. This sample's RNA came from whole unsorted tissue. This non-tumor lung sample came from over 3 cm beyond the tumor edge. For this clonotype: Its antigen is unidentified.

A modified ARM-PCR protocol with three rounds of nested PCR amplified TCRbeta. TCRdb re-called the multiplex PCR reads with MiXCR, one entry per CDR3 protein. The table lists 75,000 to 95,000 distinct CDR3 sequences, roughly three quarters of them singletons, with 21% in the top ten. Input material: distant non-tumor lung tissue. The V and J genes are TRBV7-8 and TRBJ2-7; 8 positions match TRBD1. The receptor was isolated from a woman aged 45-59 years with non-small cell lung cancer. CDR3 region: CASISLTGEEWDQYF. The CDR3 DNA reads as TGTGCCAGCATCTCCTTGACAGGGGAAGAGTGGGACCAGTACTTC.